This paragraph reports one T cell receptor beta chain. J lost 4 bases, V lost 7 bases, and 5 bases had no gene match. The CDR3 spans 14 residues. CDR1 is SGHVS, CDR2 FQNEAQ, per germline. This entry comes from a study of T cell changes during pregnancy in multiple sclerosis. Produced via immunoSEQ multiplex PCR; TCRdb's table is partial and in-frame only. The repertoire includes 80,000 to 100,000 clones, 85% to 95% of them detected once, and over 2% sits in the top ten. The V gene is TRBV7-8, the J gene TRBJ1-2; TRBD1 matches at 11 bases. The sequences come from peripheral blood, collected in the first trimester of pregnancy. The clonotype originates from a female donor with multiple sclerosis, enrolled in a pregnancy study. In DNA, the CDR3 is TGTGCCAGCACCGGACAGGGGGCATTCTATGGCTACACCTTC. Translated, it gives CASTGQGAFYGYTF.